Following are 27 T cell receptor beta chains from one sample sequenced in a study of T cell changes during pregnancy in multiple sclerosis. Only in-frame clones appear in the TCRdb table, and some are missing; sequencing was by immunoSEQ multiplex PCR. Of about 33,000 clones in the sample, 91% were seen once. This material consisted of CD4+ T cells from peripheral blood mononuclear cells, taken in the third trimester of pregnancy. The receptors stem from a female donor in good health, enrolled as a control in a pregnancy study.

The V gene is TRBV7-8, the J gene TRBJ2-5; 11 bases map to TRBD1. This CDR3 region has 16 residues. Germline V gene lookup returns CDR1 SGHVS and CDR2 FQNEAQ. V was pared by 4 bases and J by 4 bases, with 8 bases of the junction left unmatched. The CDR3 loop is CASSSRGQGGGETQYF. In nucleotides, the CDR3 is TGTGCCAGCAGCTCCCGGGGACAGGGGGGAGGAGAGACCCAGTACTTC. Full variable domain (remainder filled in from reference TRBV7-8 and TRBJ2-5): GAGVSQSPRYKVAKRGQDVALRCDPISGHVSLFWYQQALGQGPEFLTYFQNEAQLDKSGLPSDRFFAERPEGSVSTLKIQRTQQEDSAVYLCASSSRGQGGGETQYFGPGTRLLVL.

Comments on this clone: One end of the junction is discordant with germline, which a read error may explain. V and J are TRBV7-7 and TRBJ2-7; 8 bases are shared with TRBD2. This CDR3 contains 13 residues. CDR1 is SSHAT, CDR2 FNYEAQ, per germline (reference sequence). The CDR3 sequence: CASSPGTRYEQYF. As DNA, the CDR3 is TGTGCTAGCAGCCCCGGGACTAGATACGAGCAGTACTTC.

This rearrangement joins TRBV28 to TRBJ2-4; D uncertain. Looked up from germline, CDR1 is MDHEN and CDR2 is SYDVKM. The CDR3 length is 13 residues. The ends were cut back, 7 bases at V and 1 base at J, with 8 bases in the middle. The DNA for the CDR3 is TGTGCCAGCACTGGCGGCGCCAAAAACATTCAGTACTTC. Amino acid sequence: CASTGGAKNIQYF.

The J gene is TRBJ2-1, the V gene TRBV21-1; TRBD2 is the table's D call and was not checked against the DNA. TRBV21-1 is deemed a pseudogene. The CDR3 sequence is 16 residues long. The CDR3 here is CASSPKSGSNYNEQFF. The DNA of the CDR3 is TGTGCCAGCAGCCCCAAAAGCGGGAGTAACTACAATGAGCAGTTCTTC.

The rearrangement joins TRBV21-1 to TRBJ2-5; the DNA was not compared with TRBD2, the D call given in the table. TRBV21-1 counts as a pseudogene. The CDR3 consists of 15 residues. The CDR3 reads CASSKARAGEVTQYF. CDR3 DNA: TGTGCCAGCAGCAAAGCGAGGGCCGGAGAAGTGACCCAGTACTTC.

The chain has TRBV11-2 and TRBJ2-2, with 10 bases aligning to TRBD1. Germline trimming cut 6 bases from V and 2 bases from J; bases unmatched to any gene: 9. The CDR3 extends over 17 amino acids. Germline-derived CDR1 and CDR2 are SGHAT and FQNNGV. CDR3 residues: CASRPIRDRGNTGELFF. In DNA form, the CDR3 reads TGTGCCAGCAGACCCATCCGGGACAGGGGAAACACCGGGGAGCTGTTTTTT.

V usage is TRBV7-9 and J usage is TRBJ1-4; possibly TRBD1 for D (5 bases). Germline CDR1 is SEHNR and CDR2 is FQNEAQ (reference sequence). V was pared by 0 bases and J by 3 bases, with 8 bases between. The CDR3 runs to 15 residues. The CDR3 here is CASSLAETANEKLFF. The DNA for the CDR3 is TGTGCCAGCAGCTTAGCCGAGACAGCTAATGAAAAACTGTTTTTT. Full variable domain (remainder filled in from reference TRBV7-9 and TRBJ1-4): DTGVSQNPRHKITKRGQNVTFRCDPISEHNRLYWYRQTLGQGPEFLTYFQNEAQLEKSRLLSDRFSAERPKGSFSTLEIQRTEQGDSAMYLCASSLAETANEKLFFGSGTQLSVL.

This sequence joins TRBV19 and TRBJ1-5; D is unclear. Germline V lookup: CDR1 LNHDA, CDR2 SQIVND (reference sequence). The CDR3 runs to 12 residues. Trimming shortened V by 2 bases and J by 11 bases, and 10 bases separated the two germline ends. CDR3 coding DNA: TGTGCCAGTAGTATATTGTCCCAGTCCCAGCATTTT. It specifies CASSILSQSQHF. Based on the CDR3 plus reference TRBV19 and TRBJ1-5, the full variable domain is DGGITQSPKYLFRKEGQNVTLSCEQNLNHDAMYWYRQDPGQGLRLIYYSQIVNDFQKGDIAEGYSVSREKKESFPLTVTSAQKNPTAFYLCASSILSQSQHFGDGTRLSIL.

This sequence joins TRBV19 and TRBJ2-6; D is undetermined. Germline V gene lookup returns CDR1 LNHDA and CDR2 SQIVND (reference sequence). The CDR3 has 15 amino acids. Between the trimmed V and J ends, which lost 3 bases and 0 bases, there was a span of 6 bases. CDR3 DNA sequence: TGTGCCAGTAGTATGTCTATCTCTGGGGCCAACGTCCTGACTTTC. This sequence encodes CASSMSISGANVLTF.

J is TRBJ2-3 and V is TRBV28; 10 bases are a match to TRBD2. Per the germline V gene, CDR1 is MDHEN and CDR2 is SYDVKM. The CDR3 runs 15 residues. Germline trimming cut 10 bases from V and 9 bases from J; bases unmatched to any gene: 16. CDR3 in amino acids: CATGPIWLAGVTQYF. The CDR3 DNA reads as TGTGCCACCGGACCAATTTGGCTAGCGGGAGTGACGCAGTATTTT. The complete variable domain, with remaining parts taken from reference TRBV28 and TRBJ2-3, reads DVKVTQSSRYLVKRTGEKVFLECVQDMDHENMFWYRQDPGLGLRLIYFSYDVKMKEKGDIPEGYSVSREKKERFSLILESASTNQTSMYLCATGPIWLAGVTQYFGPGTRLTVL.

The chain uses TRBV6-6 and TRBJ1-5; possible D gene TRBD1, 6 bases. CDR1 and CDR2 from the germline V gene are MNHNY and SVGAGI (reference sequence). The V and J ends lost 5 bases and 0 bases respectively, with 11 bases between them. The CDR3 loop spans 15 amino acids. The CDR3 nucleotides read TGTGCCAGCAGTCCCGCAGGGGATAGCAATCAGCCCCAGCATTTT. Translation: CASSPAGDSNQPQHF.

This clone has a single count. The CDR3 reads CASSSPPGHGPYEQYF. CDR3 DNA: TGTGCCAGCAGTTCCCCCCCGGGACACGGACCTTACGAGCAGTACTTC. This chain connects TRBV28 to TRBJ2-7, with TRBD1 as a possible D gene (6 bases). Germline V gene sequence: CDR1 MDHEN, CDR2 SYDVKM. Between the trimmed V and J ends, which lost 4 bases and 4 bases, there was a span of 20 bases. The CDR3 runs 16 residues.

The sample holds a few counts of this clone. The chain combines TRBV5-1 with TRBJ1-1; maybe TRBD1 (6 bases). The CDR3 loop spans 16 amino acids. Trimming took 2 bases from V and 4 from J, leaving 18 bases between them. CDR1 is SGHRS and CDR2 is YFSETQ in the germline V gene. The CDR3 coding sequence is TGCGCCAGCAGCTTTGTTGCGGGGGGCGAGGGCACTGAAGCTTTCTTT. Amino acids: CASSFVAGGEGTEAFF.

The count of this clone is one. The J gene is TRBJ2-1, the V gene TRBV11-2; TRBD2 matches 7 bases. J was trimmed by 5 bases and V by 6 bases; bases with no gene match: 10. Germline lookup yields CDR1 SGHAT and CDR2 FQNNGV. This CDR3 spans 15 amino acids. As DNA, the CDR3 is TGTGCCAGCAGGAGAATTAAGCGGGGAGACAATGAGCAGTTCTTC. This codes for CASRRIKRGDNEQFF.

J is TRBJ1-4 and V is TRBV18, with D tentatively TRBD1 (5 bases). The length of the CDR3 is 15 residues. CDR1 and CDR2 from the germline V gene are KGHSH and LQKENI. V was clipped by 1 base and J by 0 bases, with 6 bases between them. In DNA, the CDR3 is TGTGCCAGCTCACCACGACAGACAACTAATGAAAAACTGTTTTTT. Residues: CASSPRQTTNEKLFF.

This rearrangement joins TRBV7-3 to TRBJ1-1, with D possibly matching TRBD1 (6 bases). Trimming stripped 0 bases from V and 4 bases from J, with 9 bases between. The CDR3 is 14 residues long. From germline, CDR1 is SGHTA and CDR2 FQGTGA. The DNA for the CDR3 is TGTGCCAGCAGCTTAACGGCGGGGGCCACTGAAGCTTTCTTT. It translates to CASSLTAGATEAFF.

This clone appeared once. The chain uses TRBV14 and TRBJ2-7, with no clear D. The V and J ends lost 1 base and 4 bases respectively, with 8 bases between them. The CDR3 is 13 residues long. The germline CDR1 and CDR2 sequences are SGHDN and FVKESK. CDR3: CASSQALSYEQYF. DNA of the CDR3: TGTGCCAGCAGCCAAGCTCTGTCGTACGAGCAGTACTTC.

This clone showed up just a few times. The genes are TRBV30 and TRBJ1-1; 8 bases align to TRBD1. The CDR3 covers 13 residues. CDR1 is GTSNPN and CDR2 is SVGIG in the germline V gene (reference sequence). The V and J ends lost 5 bases and 3 bases, in that order; junction bases with no gene match: 5. The CDR3 DNA is TGTGCCTGGGACAGGGGTAGTTACACTGAAGCTTTCTTT. Translated, it gives CAWDRGSYTEAFF. The variable domain in full, with the rest retrieved from reference TRBV30 and TRBJ1-1, is SQTIHQWPATLVQPVGSPLSLECTVEGTSNPNLYWYRQAAGRGLQLLFYSVGIGQISSEVPQNLSASRPQDRQFILSSKKLLLSDSGFYLCAWDRGSYTEAFFGQGTRLTVV.

The V call is TRBV5-1, the J call TRBJ2-3, with D maybe TRBD1 (5 bases). Germline CDR1 and CDR2: SGHRS and YFSETQ. Trimming cost V 5 bases and J 1 base, with 17 bases left between them. The CDR3 extends over 16 amino acids. The CDR3 DNA is TGCGCCAGCAGGGTACAGGCTACCCCTGGCACAGATACGCAGTATTTT. Its translation is CASRVQATPGTDTQYF.

J is TRBJ1-6 and V is TRBV5-1; 7 bases line up with TRBD1. J lost 9 bases, V lost 1 base, and 10 bases had no gene match. The CDR3 consists of 16 residues. The germline V gene has CDR1 SGHRS and CDR2 YFSETQ. The CDR3 DNA reads TGCGCCAGCAGCTTGCTCCTTTCAGGGGGTGGTTCACCCCTCCACTTT. Protein product: CASSLLLSGGGSPLHF.

A single count supports this clone. The chain recombines TRBV9 with TRBJ2-3; 10 bases are a match to TRBD1. The CDR3 has 14 residues. Germline values: CDR1 SGDLS, CDR2 YYNGEE. Losses at the gene ends were 6 bases for V and 5 bases for J; bases not matched to a gene: 6. CDR3 sequence: CASNDRDRGDTQYF. DNA of the CDR3: TGTGCCAGCAACGACCGGGACAGGGGAGATACGCAGTATTTT.

This clone was counted a few times. The chain joins TRBV19 to TRBJ1-1, with D possibly matching TRBD1 (6 bases). V dropped 4 bases and J dropped 4 bases, with 10 bases sitting between them. The CDR3 covers 13 residues. The V gene's germline CDR1 is LNHDA and CDR2 SQIVND (reference sequence). The CDR3 DNA reads as TGTGCCAGTAGTACCACAGGGTTCACTGAAGCTTTCTTT. It encodes CASSTTGFTEAFF.

V is TRBV5-1 and J is TRBJ2-3; D is unresolved. Germline V lookup: CDR1 SGHRS, CDR2 YFSETQ. V was trimmed by 4 bases and J by 3 bases, leaving 6 bases between them. This CDR3 has 12 residues. This CDR3 is CASSEETDTQYF. Here the CDR3 DNA reads TGCGCCAGCAGCGAGGAGACAGATACGCAGTATTTT. Drawing the rest from reference TRBV5-1 and TRBJ2-3, the complete variable domain is KAGVTQTPRYLIKTRGQQVTLSCSPISGHRSVSWYQQTPGQGLQFLFEYFSETQRNKGNFPGRFSGRQFSNSRSEMNVSTLELGDSALYLCASSEETDTQYFGPGTRLTVL.

The rearrangement joins TRBV28 to TRBJ2-5, with 10 bases identical to TRBD2. CDR3 length equals 18 residues. In germline, CDR1 is MDHEN, CDR2 SYDVKM. After removal of 3 bases from V and 1 base from J, the junction contained 11 bases not matched to a gene. The CDR3 here is CASSLGLWLAGVQETQYF. The DNA of the CDR3 is TGTGCCAGCAGTTTGGGTCTGTGGCTAGCGGGAGTCCAAGAGACCCAGTACTTC.

The CDR3 sequence: CASSIAGLAEETQYF. CDR3 bases: TGTGCCAGTAGTATTGCGGGACTAGCGGAAGAGACCCAGTACTTC. The gene calls are TRBV19 and TRBJ2-5; 11 bases are a match to TRBD2. This CDR3 is built from 15 residues. Germline-derived CDR1 and CDR2 are LNHDA and SQIVND (reference sequence). With 3 bases clipped from V and 3 bases from J, the junction kept 3 bases outside the gene matches.

The rearrangement joins TRBV6-1 to TRBJ1-5, with a weak D call TRBD1 (6 bases). Per the germline V gene, CDR1 is MNHNS and CDR2 is SASEGT. V dropped 8 bases and J dropped 7 bases, with 21 bases sitting between them. The CDR3 totals 15 residues. CDR3 amino acids: CASRGGSGTWQPQHF. The CDR3 nucleotides read TGTGCCAGCCGGGGGGGCAGCGGGACGTGGCAGCCCCAGCATTTT.

The rearrangement uses TRBV5-6 and TRBJ2-1; unclear D gene. V was clipped by 7 bases and J by 9 bases, with 20 bases between them. CDR3 length equals 14 residues. From germline, CDR1 is SGHDT and CDR2 YYEEEE. CDR3 sequence reads: CASLQRAATAEQFF. DNA for the CDR3: TGTGCCAGCCTCCAGAGAGCCGCGACTGCTGAGCAGTTCTTC. Together with reference TRBV5-6 and TRBJ2-1, the CDR3 gives the full variable domain: DAGVTQSPTHLIKTRGQQVTLRCSPKSGHDTVSWYQQALGQGPQFIFQYYEEEERQRGNFPDRFSGHQFPNYSSELNVNALLLGDSALYLCASLQRAATAEQFFGPGTRLTVL.